This T cell receptor (beta chain) emerged from a study of T cell responses to AZD1222 COVID-19 vaccine. V shed 3 bases, J shed 4 bases, and the junction held 12 bases outside the gene matches. Germline lookup yields CDR1 SGDLS and CDR2 YYNGEE. CDR3 length: 17 residues. Produced via immunoSEQ multiplex PCR; TCRdb's table is partial and in-frame only. The data hold about 86,000 clones, with about 92% observed a single time. The sequencing here drew on peripheral blood, taken 28 days after the second AZD1222 dose. The sequence was obtained from an adult who received the AZD1222 COVID-19 vaccine. The genes are TRBV9 and TRBJ1-1; 10 nucleotides match TRBD1. This chain's CDR3 is CASSARQGAIFGTEAFF. The CDR3, as DNA: TGTGCCAGCAGCGCTAGACAGGGGGCGATTTTTGGCACTGAAGCTTTCTTT.